This is a list of T cell receptor beta chains from one sample in a study of neurological immune-mediated disorders. From the 5' RACE reads, TCRdb called clonotypes with MiXCR, one entry per CDR3 protein. Of roughly 75,000 distinct CDR3 sequences in the sample, 12% to 15% were seen once. Input material: PBMCs. The receptors stem from a female donor with HTLV-1-associated myelopathy (HAM/TSP). CDR3s include the opening cysteine and the closing phenylalanine or tryptophan. Fields, in order: V gene, clone size, J gene, CDR3 protein. Clone size is not always given. Where it is, it says once, few, many or a class for expanded clones.

TRBV20-1	NA	TRBJ2-3	CSARQSTDTQYF
TRBV5-1	few	TRBJ2-2	CASSLAMVSTGELFF
TRBV5-1	many	TRBJ2-2	CASSLEVDTGELFF
TRBV3-1	many	TRBJ2-3	CASSQEGPRGTDTQYF
TRBV4-1	few	TRBJ2-7	CASSQDSTYEQYF
TRBV12-5	NA	TRBJ1-5	CASGSGGGTGQSQHF
TRBV19	NA	TRBJ2-1	CASSNAQGIDQFF
TRBV6-5	many	TRBJ2-6	CASSFRLDSLTGANVLTF
TRBV6-6	NA	TRBJ1-1	CASSYPGGGTEAFF
TRBV28	many	TRBJ2-7	CASRPPGGREQYF
TRBV28	NA	TRBJ1-2	CASSLFTGYGYTF
TRBV20-1	medium-sized	TRBJ2-1	CSSRGLYNEQFF
TRBV28	many	TRBJ1-5	CASSLGQNQPQHF
TRBV29-1	many	TRBJ2-2	CSVGVRQTTGELFF
TRBV6-5	many	TRBJ2-3	CASSYDHRDTQYF
TRBV7-9	many	TRBJ2-1	CASSLAVGGEQFF
TRBV4-1	many	TRBJ2-7	CASSQSLGGGPSYEQYF
TRBV20-1	many	TRBJ2-1	CSAHKRGMGNEQFF
TRBV19	NA	TRBJ2-7	CASSVRPTHEQYF
TRBV5-1	many	TRBJ2-7	CASSVGPRTGTYEQYF